This T cell receptor beta chain was retrieved from a study of blood T cell repertoires in COVID-19. At the level of the study: PBMCs, B-cell-depleted T cells, or T cells were the source of the cDNA or gDNA that made up the material.

Sequencing was performed with immunoSEQ multiplex PCR; in TCRdb, only in-frame clones are kept and a portion is missing. The data contain about 100,000 clones, about 86% of them singletons. V was clipped by 9 bases and J by 4 bases, with 14 bases between them. CDR3 length equals 13 residues. Germline V gene data show CDR1 as KGHDR and CDR2 as SFDVKD. Clinical history reported by participants formed the basis on which cohorts were assigned. Sample: PBMCs or T cells enriched from blood (not recorded which). The rearrangement links TRBV24-1 to TRBJ1-1; D ambiguous. The sequence was collected from a woman in her forties or fifties who had recovered from COVID-19. CDR3 sequence (DNA): TGTGCCACCCAAGGGAGTCTCGGCACTGAAGCTTTCTTT. Translation gives CATQGSLGTEAFF.